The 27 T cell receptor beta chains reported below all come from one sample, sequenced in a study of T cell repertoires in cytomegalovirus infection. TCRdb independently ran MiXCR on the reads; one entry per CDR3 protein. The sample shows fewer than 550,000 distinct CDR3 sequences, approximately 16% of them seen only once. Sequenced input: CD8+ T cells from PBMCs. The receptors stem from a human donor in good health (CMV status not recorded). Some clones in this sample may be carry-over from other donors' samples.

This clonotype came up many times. The CDR3 protein is CASRPGQGYNEQFF. The CDR3 DNA sequence: TGTGCCAGCAGACCGGGACAGGGATACAATGAGCAGTTCTTC. This chain links TRBV28 with TRBJ2-1; 9 bases agree with TRBD1. The trim removed 6 bases at V and 4 bases at J, leaving 4 bases unmatched. The CDR3 contains 14 residues. Germline assignment: CDR1 MDHEN and CDR2 SYDVKM.

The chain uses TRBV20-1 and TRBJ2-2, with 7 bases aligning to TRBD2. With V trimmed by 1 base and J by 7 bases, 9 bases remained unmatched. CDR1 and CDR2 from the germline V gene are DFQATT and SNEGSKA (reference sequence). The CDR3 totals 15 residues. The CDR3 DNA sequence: TGCAGTGCTAGAGTTAGAGGGAGGGGAATCGGGGAGCTGTTTTTT. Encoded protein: CSARVRGRGIGELFF.

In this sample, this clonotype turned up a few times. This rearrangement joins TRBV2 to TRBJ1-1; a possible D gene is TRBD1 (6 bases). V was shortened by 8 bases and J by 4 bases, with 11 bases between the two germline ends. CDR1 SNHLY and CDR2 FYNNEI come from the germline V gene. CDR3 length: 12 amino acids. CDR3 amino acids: CASLDSTTEAFF. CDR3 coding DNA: TGTGCCAGCTTGGACAGCACCACTGAAGCTTTCTTT.

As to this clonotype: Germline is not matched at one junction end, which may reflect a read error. DNA for the CDR3: TGCGCCAACAGCTTGAGTAGGGCTGGCGGCTACACCTTC. This encodes CANSLSRAGGYTF. J is TRBJ1-2 and V is TRBV5-1; D call uncertain. The CDR3 extends over 13 amino acids. The V gene's germline CDR1 is SGHRS and CDR2 YFSETQ.

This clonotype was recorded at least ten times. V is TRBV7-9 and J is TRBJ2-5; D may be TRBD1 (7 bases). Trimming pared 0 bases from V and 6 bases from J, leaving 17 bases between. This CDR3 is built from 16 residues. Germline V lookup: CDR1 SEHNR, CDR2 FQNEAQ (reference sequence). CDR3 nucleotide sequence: TGTGCCAGCAGCTTAGCGTCGGGGGCAGGGGGAAAGACCCAGTACTTC. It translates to CASSLASGAGGKTQYF.

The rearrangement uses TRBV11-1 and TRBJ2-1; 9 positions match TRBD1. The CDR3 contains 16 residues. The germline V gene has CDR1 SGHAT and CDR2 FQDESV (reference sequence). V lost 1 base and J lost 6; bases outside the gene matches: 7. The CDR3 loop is CASSLDGETGGNEQFF. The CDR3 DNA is TGTGCCAGCAGCTTAGACGGTGAGACAGGGGGCAATGAGCAGTTCTTC.

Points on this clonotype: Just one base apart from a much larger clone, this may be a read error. CDR3 protein: CASRLETGNGDQPQHF. DNA for the CDR3: TGTGCCAGCAGATTAGAAACCGGAAACGGAGATCAGCCCCAGCATTTT. This chain links TRBV7-9 with TRBJ1-5; no clear D gene. CDR3 length: 16 residues. Germline CDR1 is SEHNR and CDR2 is FQNEAQ (reference sequence).

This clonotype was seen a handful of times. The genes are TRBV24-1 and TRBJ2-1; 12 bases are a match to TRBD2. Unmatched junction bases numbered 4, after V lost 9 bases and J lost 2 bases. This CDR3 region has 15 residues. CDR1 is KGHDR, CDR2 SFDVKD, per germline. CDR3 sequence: CATSSGRGTYNEQFF. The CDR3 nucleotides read TGTGCCACCTCTAGCGGGAGGGGCACCTACAATGAGCAGTTCTTC.

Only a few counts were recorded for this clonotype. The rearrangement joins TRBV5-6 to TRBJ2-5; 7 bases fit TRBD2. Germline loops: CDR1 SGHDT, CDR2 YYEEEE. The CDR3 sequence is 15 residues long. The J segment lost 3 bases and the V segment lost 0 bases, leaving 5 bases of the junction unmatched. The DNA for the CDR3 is TGTGCCAGCAGCTTGGCCGGGCTAGCGGAAGAGACCCAGTACTTC. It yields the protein CASSLAGLAEETQYF. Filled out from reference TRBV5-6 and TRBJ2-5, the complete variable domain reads DAGVTQSPTHLIKTRGQQVTLRCSPKSGHDTVSWYQQALGQGPQFIFQYYEEEERQRGNFPDRFSGHQFPNYSSELNVNALLLGDSALYLCASSLAGLAEETQYFGPGTRLLVL.

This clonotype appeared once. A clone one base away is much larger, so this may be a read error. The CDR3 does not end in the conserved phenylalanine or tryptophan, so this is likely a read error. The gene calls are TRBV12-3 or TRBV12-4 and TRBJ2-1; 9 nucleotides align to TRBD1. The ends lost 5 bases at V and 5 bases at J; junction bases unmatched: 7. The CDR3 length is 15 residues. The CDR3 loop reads CASSPPRTGDNEQFL. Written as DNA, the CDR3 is TGTGCCAGCAGTCCCCCCCGGACAGGGGACAATGAGCAGTTCTTA.

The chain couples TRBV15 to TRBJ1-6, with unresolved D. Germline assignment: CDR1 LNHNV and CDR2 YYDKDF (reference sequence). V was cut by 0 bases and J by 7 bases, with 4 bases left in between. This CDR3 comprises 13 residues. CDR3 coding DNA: TGTGCCACCAGCAGAGAAGAGAATTCACCCCTCCACTTT. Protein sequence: CATSREENSPLHF. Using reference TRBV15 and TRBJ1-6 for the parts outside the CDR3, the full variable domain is DAMVIQNPRYQVTQFGKPVTLSCSQTLNHNVMYWYQQKSSQAPKLLFHYYDKDFNNEADTPDNFQSRRPNTSFCFLDIRSPGLGDTAMYLCATSREENSPLHFGNGTRLTVT.

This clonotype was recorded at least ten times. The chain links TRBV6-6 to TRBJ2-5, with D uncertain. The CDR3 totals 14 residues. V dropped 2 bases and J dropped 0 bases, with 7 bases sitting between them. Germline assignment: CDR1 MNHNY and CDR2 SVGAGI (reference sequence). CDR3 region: CASSYIGHQETQYF. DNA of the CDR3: TGTGCCAGCAGTTACATTGGACACCAAGAGACCCAGTACTTC.

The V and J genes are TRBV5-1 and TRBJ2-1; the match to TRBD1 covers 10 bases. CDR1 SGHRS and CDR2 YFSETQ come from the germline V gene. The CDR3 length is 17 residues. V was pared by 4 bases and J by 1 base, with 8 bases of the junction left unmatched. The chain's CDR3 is CASSPRGQGGSYNEQFF. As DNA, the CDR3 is TGCGCCAGCAGCCCCCGCGGACAGGGGGGATCCTACAATGAGCAGTTCTTC.

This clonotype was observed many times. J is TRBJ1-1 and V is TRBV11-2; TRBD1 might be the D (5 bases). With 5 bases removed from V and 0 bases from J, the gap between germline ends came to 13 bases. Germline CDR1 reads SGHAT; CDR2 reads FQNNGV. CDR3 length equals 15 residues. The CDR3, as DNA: TGTGCCAGCAGCCCCCCTTTACAGGTGAACACTGAAGCTTTCTTT. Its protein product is CASSPPLQVNTEAFF.

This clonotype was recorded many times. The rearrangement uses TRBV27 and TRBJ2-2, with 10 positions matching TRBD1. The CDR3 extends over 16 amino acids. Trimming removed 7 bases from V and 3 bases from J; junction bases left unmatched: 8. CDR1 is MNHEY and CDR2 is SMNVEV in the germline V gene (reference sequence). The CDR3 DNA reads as TGTGCCAGCACTGGGGGGACAGGGGAGGACACCGGGGAGCTGTTTTTT. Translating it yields CASTGGTGEDTGELFF.

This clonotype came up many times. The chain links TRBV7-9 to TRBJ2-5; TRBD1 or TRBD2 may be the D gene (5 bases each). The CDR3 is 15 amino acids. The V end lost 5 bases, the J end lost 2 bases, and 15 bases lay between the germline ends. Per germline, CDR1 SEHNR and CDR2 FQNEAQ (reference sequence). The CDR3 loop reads CASSRPGRTQETQYF. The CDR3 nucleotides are TGTGCCAGCAGCCGACCGGGACGGACACAAGAGACCCAGTACTTC.

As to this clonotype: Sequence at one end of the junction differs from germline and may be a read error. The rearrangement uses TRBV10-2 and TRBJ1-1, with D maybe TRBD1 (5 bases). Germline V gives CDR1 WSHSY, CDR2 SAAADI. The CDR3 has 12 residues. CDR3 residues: CASSETTGISVF. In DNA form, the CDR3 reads TGCGCCAGCAGTGAAACAACAGGAATATCTGTCTTT.

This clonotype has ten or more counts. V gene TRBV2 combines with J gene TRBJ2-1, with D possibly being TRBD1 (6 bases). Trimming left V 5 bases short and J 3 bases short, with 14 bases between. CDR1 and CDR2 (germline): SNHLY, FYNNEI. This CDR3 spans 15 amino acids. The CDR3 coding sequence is TGTGCCAGCAGTTCCCCAGGGGCGATCTACAATGAGCAGTTCTTC. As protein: CASSSPGAIYNEQFF.

CDR3 region: CASSLEEGATDTQYF. CDR3 nucleotide sequence: TGTGCCAGCAGCTTGGAAGAGGGGGCCACAGATACGCAGTATTTT. The V gene is TRBV5-4, the J gene TRBJ2-3; the match to TRBD1 covers 7 bases. J was trimmed by 2 bases and V by 0 bases; bases with no gene match: 3. Germline values: CDR1 SGHNT, CDR2 YYREEE (reference sequence). CDR3 size: 15 residues.

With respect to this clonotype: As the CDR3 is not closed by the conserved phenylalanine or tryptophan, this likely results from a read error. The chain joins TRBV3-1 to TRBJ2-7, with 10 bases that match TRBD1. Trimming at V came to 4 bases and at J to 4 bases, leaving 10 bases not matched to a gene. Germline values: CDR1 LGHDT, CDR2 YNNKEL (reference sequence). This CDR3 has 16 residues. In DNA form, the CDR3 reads TGTGCCAGCAGCCCAGAGACAGGGGGCAGTGGTTACGAGCAGTACTTA. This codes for CASSPETGGSGYEQYL.

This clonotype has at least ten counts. The CDR3 DNA is TGTGCCAGCAGTTCCCAGGGACAGGGCCTCACAGATACGCAGTATTTT. Translation: CASSSQGQGLTDTQYF. The V and J genes are TRBV6-5 and TRBJ2-3, with 9 bases aligning to TRBD1. CDR3 length: 16 residues. J lost 2 bases, V lost 4 bases, and 7 bases had no gene match. Germline CDR1 MNHEY, CDR2 SVGAGI.

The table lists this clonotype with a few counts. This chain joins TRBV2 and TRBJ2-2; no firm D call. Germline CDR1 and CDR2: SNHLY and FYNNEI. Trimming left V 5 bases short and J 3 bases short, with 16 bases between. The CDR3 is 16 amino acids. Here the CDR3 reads CASSSKAGEHTGELFF. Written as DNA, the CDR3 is TGTGCCAGCAGTTCGAAGGCAGGAGAACACACCGGGGAGCTGTTTTTT.

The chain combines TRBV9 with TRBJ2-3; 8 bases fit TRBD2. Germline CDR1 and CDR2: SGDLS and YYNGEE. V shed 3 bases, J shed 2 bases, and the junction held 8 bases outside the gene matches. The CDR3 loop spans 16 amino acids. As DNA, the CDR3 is TGTGCCAGCAGCGGAGATCGGGGGGGAGACACAGATACGCAGTATTTT. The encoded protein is CASSGDRGGDTDTQYF.

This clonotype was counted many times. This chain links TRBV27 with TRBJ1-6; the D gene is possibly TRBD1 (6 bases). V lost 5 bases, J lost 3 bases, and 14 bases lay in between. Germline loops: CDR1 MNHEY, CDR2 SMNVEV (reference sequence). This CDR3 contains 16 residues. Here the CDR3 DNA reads TGTGCCAGCAGTCAACGGACAGCCAACTATAATTCACCCCTCCACTTT. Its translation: CASSQRTANYNSPLHF.

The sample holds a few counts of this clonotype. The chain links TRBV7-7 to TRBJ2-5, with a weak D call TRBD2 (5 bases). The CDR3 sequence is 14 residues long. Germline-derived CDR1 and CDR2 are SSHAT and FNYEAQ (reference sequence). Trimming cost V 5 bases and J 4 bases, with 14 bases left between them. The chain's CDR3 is CASSDGVIGETQYF. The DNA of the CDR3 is TGTGCCAGCAGCGACGGGGTTATAGGAGAGACCCAGTACTTC.

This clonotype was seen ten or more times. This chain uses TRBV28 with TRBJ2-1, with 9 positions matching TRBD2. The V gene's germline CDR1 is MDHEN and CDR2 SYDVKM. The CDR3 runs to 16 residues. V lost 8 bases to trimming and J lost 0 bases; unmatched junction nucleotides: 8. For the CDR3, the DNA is TGTGCCAGCTCGGGGTATAGCGGGAGCTCCTACAATGAGCAGTTCTTC. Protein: CASSGYSGSSYNEQFF.

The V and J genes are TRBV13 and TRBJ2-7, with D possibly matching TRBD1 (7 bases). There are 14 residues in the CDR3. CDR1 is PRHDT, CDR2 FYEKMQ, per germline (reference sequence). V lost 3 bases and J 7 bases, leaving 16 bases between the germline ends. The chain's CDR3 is CASSFRGQAGEQYF. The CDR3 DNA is TGTGCCAGCAGCTTCCGAGGACAGGCGGGGGAGCAGTACTTC.